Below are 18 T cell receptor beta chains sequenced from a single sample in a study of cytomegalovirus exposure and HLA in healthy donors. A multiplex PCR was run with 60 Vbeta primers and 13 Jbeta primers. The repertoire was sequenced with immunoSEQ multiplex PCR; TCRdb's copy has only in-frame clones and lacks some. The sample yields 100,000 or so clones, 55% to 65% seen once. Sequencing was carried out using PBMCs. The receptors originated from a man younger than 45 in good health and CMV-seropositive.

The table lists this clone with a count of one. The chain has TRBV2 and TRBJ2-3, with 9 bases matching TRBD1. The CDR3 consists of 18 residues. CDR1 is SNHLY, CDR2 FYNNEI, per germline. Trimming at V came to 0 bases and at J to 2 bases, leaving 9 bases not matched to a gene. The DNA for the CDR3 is TGTGCCAGCAGTGAAGCGCTTCCGGGACAGGGACACACAGATACGCAGTATTTT. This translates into CASSEALPGQGHTDTQYF.

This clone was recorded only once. CDR3 sequence: CASSFTNPTAYEQYF. In DNA, the CDR3 is TGTGCCAGCAGCTTCACGAATCCCACAGCCTACGAGCAGTACTTC. The rearrangement joins TRBV5-8 to TRBJ2-7; no definite D call. The CDR3 consists of 15 residues. Germline lookup yields CDR1 SGHTS and CDR2 YDEGEE. V was shortened by 2 bases and J by 2 bases, with 14 bases between the two germline ends.

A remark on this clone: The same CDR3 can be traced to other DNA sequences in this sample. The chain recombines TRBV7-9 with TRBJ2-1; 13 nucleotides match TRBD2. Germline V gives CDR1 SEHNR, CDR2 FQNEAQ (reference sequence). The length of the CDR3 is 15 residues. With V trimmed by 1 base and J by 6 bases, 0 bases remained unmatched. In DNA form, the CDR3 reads TGTGCCAGCAGCTTAGGACTAGCGGGGGGCAATGAGCAGTTCTTC. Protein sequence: CASSLGLAGGNEQFF.

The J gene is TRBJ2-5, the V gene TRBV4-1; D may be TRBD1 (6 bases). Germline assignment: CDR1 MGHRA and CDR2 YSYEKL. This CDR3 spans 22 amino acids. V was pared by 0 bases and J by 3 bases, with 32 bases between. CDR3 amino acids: CASSQEILQGGPSRGLKETQYF. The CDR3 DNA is TGCGCCAGCAGCCAAGAGATACTACAAGGGGGACCATCGAGGGGTTTAAAAGAGACCCAGTACTTC.

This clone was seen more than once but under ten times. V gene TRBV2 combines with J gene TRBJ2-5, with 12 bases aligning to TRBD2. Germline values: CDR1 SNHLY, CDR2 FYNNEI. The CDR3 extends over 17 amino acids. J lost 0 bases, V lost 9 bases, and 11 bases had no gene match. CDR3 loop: CASRSSSGGVYQETQYF. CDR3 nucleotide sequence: TGTGCCAGTCGGTCTTCTAGCGGGGGGGTTTACCAAGAGACCCAGTACTTC.

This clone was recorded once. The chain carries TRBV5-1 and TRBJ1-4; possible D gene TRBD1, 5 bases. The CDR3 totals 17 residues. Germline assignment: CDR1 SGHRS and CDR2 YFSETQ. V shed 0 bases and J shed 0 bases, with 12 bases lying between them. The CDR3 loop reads CASSLAAGPATNEKLFF. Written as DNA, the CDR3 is TGCGCCAGCAGCTTGGCGGCAGGGCCCGCAACTAATGAAAAACTGTTTTTT.

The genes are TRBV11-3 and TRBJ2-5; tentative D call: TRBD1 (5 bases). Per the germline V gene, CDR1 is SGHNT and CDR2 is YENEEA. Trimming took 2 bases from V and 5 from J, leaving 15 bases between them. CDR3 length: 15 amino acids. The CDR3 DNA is TGTGCCAGCAGCTTATACAACAGGAGTCGGGAGACCCAGTACTTC. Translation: CASSLYNRSRETQYF. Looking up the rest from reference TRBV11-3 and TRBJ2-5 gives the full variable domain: EAGVVQSPRYKIIEKKQPVAFWCNPISGHNTLYWYLQNLGQGPELLIRYENEEAVDDSQLPKDRFSAERLKGVDSTLKIQPAELGDSAVYLCASSLYNRSRETQYFGPGTRLLVL.

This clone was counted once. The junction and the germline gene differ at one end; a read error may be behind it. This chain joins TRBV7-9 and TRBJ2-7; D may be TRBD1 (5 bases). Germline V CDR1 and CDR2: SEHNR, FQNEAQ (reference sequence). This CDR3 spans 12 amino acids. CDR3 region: CSSSFVTDEQYF. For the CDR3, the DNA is TGTTCCAGCAGCTTCGTGACAGACGAGCAGTACTTC.

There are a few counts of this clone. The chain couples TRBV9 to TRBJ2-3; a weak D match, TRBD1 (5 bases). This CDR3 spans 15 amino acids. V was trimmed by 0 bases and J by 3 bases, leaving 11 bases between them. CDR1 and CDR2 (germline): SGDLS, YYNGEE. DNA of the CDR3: TGTGCCAGCAGCGTAGCAGGGATTAGGACAGATACGCAGTATTTT. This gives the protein CASSVAGIRTDTQYF.

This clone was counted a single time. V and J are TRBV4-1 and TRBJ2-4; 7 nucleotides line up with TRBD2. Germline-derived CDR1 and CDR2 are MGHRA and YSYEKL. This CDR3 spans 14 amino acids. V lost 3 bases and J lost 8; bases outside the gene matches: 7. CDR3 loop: CASSQKSGVDIQYF. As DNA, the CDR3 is TGCGCCAGCAGCCAGAAAAGCGGGGTAGACATTCAGTACTTC.

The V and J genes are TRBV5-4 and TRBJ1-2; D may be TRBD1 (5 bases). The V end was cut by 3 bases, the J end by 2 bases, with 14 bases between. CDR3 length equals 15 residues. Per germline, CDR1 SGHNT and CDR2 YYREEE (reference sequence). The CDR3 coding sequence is TGTGCCAGCAGCTCGGGGGAATCTGGGAACTATGGCTACACCTTC. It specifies CASSSGESGNYGYTF.

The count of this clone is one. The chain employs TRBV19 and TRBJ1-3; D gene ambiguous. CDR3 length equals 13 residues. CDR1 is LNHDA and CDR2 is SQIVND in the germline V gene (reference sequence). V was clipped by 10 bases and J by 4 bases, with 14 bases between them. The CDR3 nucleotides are TGTGCCACCCCCTCGGTTTCCGGAAACACCATATATTTT. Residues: CATPSVSGNTIYF. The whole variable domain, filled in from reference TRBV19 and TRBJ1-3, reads DGGITQSPKYLFRKEGQNVTLSCEQNLNHDAMYWYRQDPGQGLRLIYYSQIVNDFQKGDIAEGYSVSREKKESFPLTVTSAQKNPTAFYLCATPSVSGNTIYFGEGSWLTVV.

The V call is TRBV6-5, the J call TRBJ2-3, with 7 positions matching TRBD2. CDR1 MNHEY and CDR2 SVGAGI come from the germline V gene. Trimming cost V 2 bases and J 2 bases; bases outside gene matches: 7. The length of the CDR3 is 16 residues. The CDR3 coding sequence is TGTGCCAGCAGTTACCCCGCCCGGGGGGACACAGATACGCAGTATTTT. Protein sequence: CASSYPARGDTDTQYF.

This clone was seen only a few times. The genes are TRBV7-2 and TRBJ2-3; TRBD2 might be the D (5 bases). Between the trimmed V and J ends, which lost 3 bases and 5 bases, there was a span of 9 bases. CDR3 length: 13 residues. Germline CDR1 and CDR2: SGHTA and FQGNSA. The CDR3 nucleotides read TGTGCCAGCAGCTTCCAGCGGAGAGATACGCAGTATTTT. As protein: CASSFQRRDTQYF.

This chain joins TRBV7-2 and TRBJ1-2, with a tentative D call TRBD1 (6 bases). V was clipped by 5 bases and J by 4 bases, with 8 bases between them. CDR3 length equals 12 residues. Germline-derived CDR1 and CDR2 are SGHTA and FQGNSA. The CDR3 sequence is CASSLQGYGYTF. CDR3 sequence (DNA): TGTGCCAGCAGCCTACAGGGCTATGGCTACACCTTC.

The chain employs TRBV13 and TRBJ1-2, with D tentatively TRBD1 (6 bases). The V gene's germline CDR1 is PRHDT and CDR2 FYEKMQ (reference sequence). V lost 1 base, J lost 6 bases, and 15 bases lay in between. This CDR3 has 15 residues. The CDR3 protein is CASSLVTQGWDGYTF. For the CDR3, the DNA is TGTGCCAGCAGCTTAGTGACCCAGGGGTGGGATGGCTACACCTTC.

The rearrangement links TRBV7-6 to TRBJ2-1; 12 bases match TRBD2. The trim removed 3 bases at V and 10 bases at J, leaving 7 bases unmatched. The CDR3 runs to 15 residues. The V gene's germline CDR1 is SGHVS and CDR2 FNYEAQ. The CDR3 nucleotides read TGTGCCAGCAGCTTTCCTAGCGGGGGGGCGGGAGAGCAGTTCTTC. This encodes CASSFPSGGAGEQFF.

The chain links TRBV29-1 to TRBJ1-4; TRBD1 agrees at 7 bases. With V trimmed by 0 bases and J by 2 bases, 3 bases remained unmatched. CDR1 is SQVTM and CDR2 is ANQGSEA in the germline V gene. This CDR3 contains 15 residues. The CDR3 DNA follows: TGCAGCGTTGAAGACCTGACAGGGACTAATGAAAAACTGTTTTTT. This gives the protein CSVEDLTGTNEKLFF. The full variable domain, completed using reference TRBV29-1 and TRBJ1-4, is SAVISQKPSRDICQRGTSLTIQCQVDSQVTMMFWYRQQPGQSLTLIATANQGSEATYESGFVIDKFPISRPNLTFSTLTVSNMSPEDSSIYLCSVEDLTGTNEKLFFGSGTQLSVL.